These 9 T cell receptor beta chains were sequenced from one sample in a study of T cell repertoires in cytomegalovirus infection. TCRdb re-derived calls from the reads in MiXCR, one entry per CDR3 protein. Of approximately 150,000 distinct CDR3 sequences detected, about 6% appear once; the ten largest clones hold 18%. The sequenced sample was PBMCs. These receptors were collected from a human donor in good health (CMV status not recorded). Some clones in this sample may be carry-over from other donors' samples.

This clonotype was seen a few times. The chain has TRBV20-1 and TRBJ2-1; D call uncertain. V was shortened by 6 bases and J by 10 bases, with 16 bases between the two germline ends. The CDR3 is 12 residues long. Germline CDR1 DFQATT, CDR2 SNEGSKA (reference sequence). The DNA for the CDR3 is TGCAGTGCCCACGACTCCCCGCGAGAGCAGTTCTTC. Amino acid sequence: CSAHDSPREQFF.

In its sample, this clonotype was seen many times. V gene TRBV19 combines with J gene TRBJ2-5; possibly TRBD2 for D (6 bases). The V end was cut by 5 bases, the J end by 5 bases, with 21 bases between. The CDR3 covers 16 residues. Germline assignment: CDR1 LNHDA and CDR2 SQIVND (reference sequence). CDR3 in amino acids: CASSGGWAGPPETQYF. In DNA, the CDR3 is TGTGCCAGTAGTGGGGGGTGGGCAGGCCCACCTGAGACCCAGTACTTC.

This clonotype occurred a few times. The chain joins TRBV5-1 to TRBJ2-3; D gene uncertain. The V gene lost 0 bases and the J gene lost 1 base, with 12 bases spanning the gap. There are 16 residues in the CDR3. Germline-derived CDR1 and CDR2 are SGHRS and YFSETQ. The chain's CDR3 is CASSLAPASGTDTQYF. CDR3 DNA sequence: TGCGCCAGCAGCTTGGCCCCTGCGTCGGGCACAGATACGCAGTATTTT.

The rearrangement uses TRBV7-2 and TRBJ2-3; 10 nucleotides line up with TRBD2. This CDR3 region has 17 residues. Trimming cost V 0 bases and J 6 bases; bases outside gene matches: 9. Germline V gene lookup returns CDR1 SGHTA and CDR2 FQGNSA. The CDR3 DNA follows: TGTGCCAGCAGCTTAGCTCCTAGCGGGGGCTCCTGGGATACGCAGTATTTT. It specifies CASSLAPSGGSWDTQYF. Combining the CDR3 with reference TRBV7-2 and TRBJ2-3 gives the whole variable domain GAGVSQSPSNKVTEKGKDVELRCDPISGHTALYWYRQSLGQGLEFLIYFQGNSAPDKSGLPSDRFSAERTGGSVSTLTIQRTQQEDSAVYLCASSLAPSGGSWDTQYFGPGTRLTVL.

This clonotype was detected a few times. The rearrangement uses TRBV4-3 and TRBJ2-5, with 9 bases matching TRBD2. Germline V gives CDR1 LGHNA, CDR2 YSLEER. This CDR3 spans 16 amino acids. V lost 0 bases and J lost 2; bases outside the gene matches: 4. CDR3 nucleotide sequence: TGCGCCAGCAGCCAAGATTATAGCGGGGGTCAAGAGACCCAGTACTTC. Translating gives CASSQDYSGGQETQYF.

This clonotype was counted ten times or more. V and J are TRBV7-2 and TRBJ1-2; 8 positions agree with TRBD1. The CDR3 spans 16 residues. CDR1 and CDR2 from the germline V gene are SGHTA and FQGNSA. Trimming cost V 1 base and J 2 bases; bases outside gene matches: 6. The CDR3 reads CASSLEAGQANYGYTF. The CDR3 DNA follows: TGTGCCAGCAGCTTAGAGGCGGGACAGGCCAACTATGGCTACACCTTC.

This clonotype turned up a few times. V is TRBV18 and J is TRBJ1-5; D perhaps matches TRBD1 (5 bases). The CDR3 runs to 17 residues. The V gene lost 5 bases and the J gene lost 0 bases, with 17 bases spanning the gap. CDR1 is KGHSH, CDR2 LQKENI, per germline. DNA for the CDR3: TGTGCCAGCTCATGGCCTGACAGAGATCATAGCAATCAGCCCCAGCATTTT. Residues: CASSWPDRDHSNQPQHF.

The chain combines TRBV2 with TRBJ1-1, with 9 bases aligning to TRBD1. The CDR3 runs 14 residues. After removal of 5 bases from V and 10 bases from J, the junction contained 11 bases not matched to a gene. Germline CDR1 is SNHLY and CDR2 is FYNNEI. The CDR3 here is CASSTDRGFVGAFF. CDR3 nucleotides: TGTGCCAGCAGTACGGACAGGGGTTTCGTCGGAGCTTTCTTT.

This chain links TRBV18 with TRBJ1-1; the D is unclear. V lost 3 bases and J lost 6, with 8 bases in between. Germline values: CDR1 KGHSH, CDR2 LQKENI. The length of the CDR3 is 12 residues. CDR3 residues: CASSPGVSEAFF. The DNA for the CDR3 is TGTGCCAGCTCACCGGGTGTGTCTGAAGCTTTCTTT. The whole variable domain, filled in from reference TRBV18 and TRBJ1-1, reads NAGVMQNPRHLVRRRGQEARLRCSPMKGHSHVYWYRQLPEEGLKFMVYLQKENIIDESGMPKERFSAEFPKEGPSILRIQQVVRGDSAAYFCASSPGVSEAFFGQGTRLTVV.